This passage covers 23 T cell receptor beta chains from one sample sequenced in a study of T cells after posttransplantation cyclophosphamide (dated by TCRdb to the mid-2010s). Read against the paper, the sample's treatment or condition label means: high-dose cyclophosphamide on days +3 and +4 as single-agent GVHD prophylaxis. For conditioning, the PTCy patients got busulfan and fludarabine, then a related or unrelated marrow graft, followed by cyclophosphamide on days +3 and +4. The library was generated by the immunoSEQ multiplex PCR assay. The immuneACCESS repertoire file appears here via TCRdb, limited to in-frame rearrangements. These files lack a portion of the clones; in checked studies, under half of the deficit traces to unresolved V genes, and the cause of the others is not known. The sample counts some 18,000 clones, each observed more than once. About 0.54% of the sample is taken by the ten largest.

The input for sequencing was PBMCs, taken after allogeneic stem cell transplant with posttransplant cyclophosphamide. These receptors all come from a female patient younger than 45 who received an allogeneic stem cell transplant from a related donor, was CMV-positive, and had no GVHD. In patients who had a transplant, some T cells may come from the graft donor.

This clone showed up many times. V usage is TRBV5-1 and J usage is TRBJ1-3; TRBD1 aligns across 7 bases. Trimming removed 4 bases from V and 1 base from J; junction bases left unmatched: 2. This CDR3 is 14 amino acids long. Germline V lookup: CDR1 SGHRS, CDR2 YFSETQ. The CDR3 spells CASSMTGSGNTIYF. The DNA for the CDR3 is TGCGCCAGCAGCATGACAGGGTCTGGAAACACCATATATTTT.

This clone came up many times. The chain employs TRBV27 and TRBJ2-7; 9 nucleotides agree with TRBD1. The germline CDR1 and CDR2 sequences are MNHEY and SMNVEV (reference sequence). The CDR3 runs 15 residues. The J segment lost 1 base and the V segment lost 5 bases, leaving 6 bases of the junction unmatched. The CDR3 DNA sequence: TGTGCCAGCAGTAGGACAGGGGCAAATTCCTACGAGCAGTACTTC. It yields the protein CASSRTGANSYEQYF.

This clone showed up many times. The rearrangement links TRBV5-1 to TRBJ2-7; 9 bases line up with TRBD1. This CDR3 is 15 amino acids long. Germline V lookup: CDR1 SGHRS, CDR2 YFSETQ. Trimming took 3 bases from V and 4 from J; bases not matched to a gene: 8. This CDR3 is CASSSAGTGTYEQYF. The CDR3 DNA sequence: TGCGCCAGCAGCTCCGCGGGGACAGGGACATACGAGCAGTACTTC.

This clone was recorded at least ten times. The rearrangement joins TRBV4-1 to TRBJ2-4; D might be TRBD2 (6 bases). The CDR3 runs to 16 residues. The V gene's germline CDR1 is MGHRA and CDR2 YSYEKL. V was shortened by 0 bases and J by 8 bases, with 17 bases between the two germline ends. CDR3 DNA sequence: TGCGCCAGCAGCCAAGAGGCCCCCGCCAGGAGGGACATTCAGTACTTC. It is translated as CASSQEAPARRDIQYF.

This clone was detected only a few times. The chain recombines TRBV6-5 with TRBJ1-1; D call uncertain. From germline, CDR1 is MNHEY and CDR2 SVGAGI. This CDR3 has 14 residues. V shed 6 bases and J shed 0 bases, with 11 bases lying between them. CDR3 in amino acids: CASSPRGMNTEAFF. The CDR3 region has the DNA TGTGCCAGCAGCCCGCGGGGAATGAACACTGAAGCTTTCTTT.

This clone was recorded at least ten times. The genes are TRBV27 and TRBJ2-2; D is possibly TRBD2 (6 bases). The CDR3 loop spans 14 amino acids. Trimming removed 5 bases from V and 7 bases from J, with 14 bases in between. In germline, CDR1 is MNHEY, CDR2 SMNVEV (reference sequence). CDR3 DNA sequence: TGTGCCAGCAGTCCTAGCGCCGATGGCGGGGAGCTGTTTTTT. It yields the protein CASSPSADGGELFF.

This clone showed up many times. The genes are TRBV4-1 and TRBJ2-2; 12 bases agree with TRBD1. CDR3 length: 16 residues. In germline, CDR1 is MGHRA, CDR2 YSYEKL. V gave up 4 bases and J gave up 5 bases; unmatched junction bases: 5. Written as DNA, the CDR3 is TGCGCCAGCAGCCCGGGACAGGGGGCTAAAACCGGGGAGCTGTTTTTT. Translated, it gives CASSPGQGAKTGELFF.

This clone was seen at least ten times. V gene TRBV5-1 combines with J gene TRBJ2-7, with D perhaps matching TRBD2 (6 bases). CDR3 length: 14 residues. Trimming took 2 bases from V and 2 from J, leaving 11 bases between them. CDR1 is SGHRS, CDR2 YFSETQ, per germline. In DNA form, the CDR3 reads TGCGCCAGCAGCTTTGGGGCGGGACCCTACGAGCAGTACTTC. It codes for CASSFGAGPYEQYF.

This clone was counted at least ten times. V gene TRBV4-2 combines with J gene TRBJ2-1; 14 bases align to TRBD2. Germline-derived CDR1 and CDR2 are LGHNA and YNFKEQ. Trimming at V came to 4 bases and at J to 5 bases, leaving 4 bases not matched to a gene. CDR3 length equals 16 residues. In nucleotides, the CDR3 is TGTGCCAGCAGCCCGCTGGGACTAGCGGGAGACAATGAGCAGTTCTTC. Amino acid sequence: CASSPLGLAGDNEQFF.

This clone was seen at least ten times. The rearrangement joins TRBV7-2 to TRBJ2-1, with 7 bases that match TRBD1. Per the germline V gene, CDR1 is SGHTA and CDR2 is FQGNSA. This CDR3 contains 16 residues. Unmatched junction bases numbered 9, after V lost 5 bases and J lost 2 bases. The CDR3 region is CASSPQTGPPYNEQFF. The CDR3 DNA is TGTGCCAGCAGCCCCCAGACAGGGCCCCCCTACAATGAGCAGTTCTTC.

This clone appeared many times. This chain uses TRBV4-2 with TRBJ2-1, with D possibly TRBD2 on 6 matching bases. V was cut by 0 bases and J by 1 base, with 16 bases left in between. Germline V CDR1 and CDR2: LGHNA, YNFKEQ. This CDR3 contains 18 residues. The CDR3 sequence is CASSQDGGTSYSYNEQFF. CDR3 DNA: TGTGCCAGCAGCCAAGATGGGGGGACTTCATATTCCTACAATGAGCAGTTCTTC.

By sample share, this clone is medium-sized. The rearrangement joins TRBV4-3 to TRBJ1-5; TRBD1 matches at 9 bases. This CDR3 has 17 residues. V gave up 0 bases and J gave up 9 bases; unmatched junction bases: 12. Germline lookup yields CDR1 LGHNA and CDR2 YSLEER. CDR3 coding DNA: TGCGCCAGCAGCCAAGATATGGGGGGGACAGGGCTCCGGCCCCAGCATTTT. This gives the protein CASSQDMGGTGLRPQHF.

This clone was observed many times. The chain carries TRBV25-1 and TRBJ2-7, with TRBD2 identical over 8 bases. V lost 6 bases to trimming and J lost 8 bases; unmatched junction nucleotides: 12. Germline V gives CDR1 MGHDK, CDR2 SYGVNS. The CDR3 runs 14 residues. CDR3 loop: CASSQAGVGRKQYF. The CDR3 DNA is TGTGCCAGCAGCCAAGCGGGAGTGGGAAGGAAGCAGTACTTC.

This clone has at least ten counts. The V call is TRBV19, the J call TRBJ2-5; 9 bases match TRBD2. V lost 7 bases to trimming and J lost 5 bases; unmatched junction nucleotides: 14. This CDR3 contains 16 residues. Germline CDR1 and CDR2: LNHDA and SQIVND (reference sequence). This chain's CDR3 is CASNVLAGGPVETQYF. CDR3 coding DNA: TGTGCCAGTAACGTTCTGGCGGGAGGGCCTGTTGAGACCCAGTACTTC.

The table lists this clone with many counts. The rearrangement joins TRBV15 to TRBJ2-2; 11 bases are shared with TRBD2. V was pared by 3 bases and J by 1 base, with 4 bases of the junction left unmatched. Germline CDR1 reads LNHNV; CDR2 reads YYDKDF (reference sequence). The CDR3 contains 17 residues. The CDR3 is CATSSTSGGENTGELFF. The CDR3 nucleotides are TGTGCCACCAGCAGCACTAGCGGGGGAGAGAACACCGGGGAGCTGTTTTTT.

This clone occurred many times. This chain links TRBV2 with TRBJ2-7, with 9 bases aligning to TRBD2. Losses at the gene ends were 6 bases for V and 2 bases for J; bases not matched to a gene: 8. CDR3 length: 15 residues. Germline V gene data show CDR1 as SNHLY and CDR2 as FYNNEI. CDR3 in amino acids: CASRVLAGDPYEQYF. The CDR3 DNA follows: TGTGCCAGCAGAGTATTAGCGGGGGACCCCTACGAGCAGTACTTC. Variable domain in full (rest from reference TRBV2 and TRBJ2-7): EPEVTQTPSHQVTQMGQEVILRCVPISNHLYFYWYRQILGQKVEFLVSFYNNEISEKSEIFDDQFSVERPDGSNFTLKIRSTKLEDSAMYFCASRVLAGDPYEQYFGPGTRLTVT.

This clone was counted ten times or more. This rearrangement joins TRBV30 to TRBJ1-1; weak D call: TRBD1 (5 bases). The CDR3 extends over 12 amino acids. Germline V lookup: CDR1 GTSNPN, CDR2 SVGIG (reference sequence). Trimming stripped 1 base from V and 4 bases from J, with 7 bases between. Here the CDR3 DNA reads TGTGCCTGGAGTGACGGGGGCACTGAAGCTTTCTTT. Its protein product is CAWSDGGTEAFF.

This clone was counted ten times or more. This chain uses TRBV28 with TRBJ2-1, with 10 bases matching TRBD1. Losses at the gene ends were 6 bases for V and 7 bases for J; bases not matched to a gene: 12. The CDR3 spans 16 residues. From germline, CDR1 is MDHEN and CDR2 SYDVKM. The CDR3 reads CASRQPGQGIGNEQFF. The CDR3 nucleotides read TGTGCCAGCAGGCAACCGGGACAGGGGATTGGGAATGAGCAGTTCTTC.

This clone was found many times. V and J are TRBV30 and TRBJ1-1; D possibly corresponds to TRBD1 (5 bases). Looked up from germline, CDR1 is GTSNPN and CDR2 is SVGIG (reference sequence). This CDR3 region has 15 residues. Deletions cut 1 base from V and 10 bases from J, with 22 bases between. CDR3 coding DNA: TGTGCCTGGAGTGCGAGGGCCCTAAGGAGGGGAGGAGCTTTCTTT. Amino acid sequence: CAWSARALRRGGAFF.

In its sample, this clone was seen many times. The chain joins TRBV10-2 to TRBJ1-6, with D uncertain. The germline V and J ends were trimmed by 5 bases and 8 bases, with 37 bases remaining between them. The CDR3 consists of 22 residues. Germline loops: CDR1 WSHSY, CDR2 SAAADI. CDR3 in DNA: TGCGCCAGCAGTCCGGCCAAGGCCAGTGCGGTCCTACCCACCCGACGGTATTCACCCCTCCACTTT. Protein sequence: CASSPAKASAVLPTRRYSPLHF.

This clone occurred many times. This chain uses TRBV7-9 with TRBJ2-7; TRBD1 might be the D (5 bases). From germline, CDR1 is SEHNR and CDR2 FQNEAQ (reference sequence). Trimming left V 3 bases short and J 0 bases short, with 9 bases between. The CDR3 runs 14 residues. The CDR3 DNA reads TGTGCCAGCAGCTTTTTCAGGGACTCCTACGAGCAGTACTTC. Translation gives CASSFFRDSYEQYF.

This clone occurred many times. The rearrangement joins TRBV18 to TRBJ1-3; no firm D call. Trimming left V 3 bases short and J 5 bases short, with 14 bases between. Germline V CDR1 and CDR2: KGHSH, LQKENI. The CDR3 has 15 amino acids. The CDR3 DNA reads TGTGCCAGCTCACCTCAAGGGAGCGATAGAAACACCATATATTTT. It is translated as CASSPQGSDRNTIYF. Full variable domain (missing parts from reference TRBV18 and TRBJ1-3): NAGVMQNPRHLVRRRGQEARLRCSPMKGHSHVYWYRQLPEEGLKFMVYLQKENIIDESGMPKERFSAEFPKEGPSILRIQQVVRGDSAAYFCASSPQGSDRNTIYFGEGSWLTVV.

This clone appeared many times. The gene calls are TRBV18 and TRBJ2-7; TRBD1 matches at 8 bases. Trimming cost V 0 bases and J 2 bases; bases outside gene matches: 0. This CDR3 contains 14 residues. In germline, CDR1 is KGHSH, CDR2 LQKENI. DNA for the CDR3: TGTGCCAGCTCACCACCGGGACAGGCCTACGAGCAGTACTTC. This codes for CASSPPGQAYEQYF.